This is a list of T cell receptor beta chains from one sample in a study of identical twins. TCRdb used MiXCR to reprocess the 5' RACE reads, holding one entry per CDR3 protein. This table has roughly 200,000 distinct CDR3 sequences, more than 15% appearing once. The same specimen was also included in a second study, on T cells expressing NK-cell markers.

Input material: CD8+ T cells sorted from blood. The origin of the receptors is a woman aged 18-35 years in good health. CDR3s include the opening cysteine and the closing phenylalanine or tryptophan. The order of the fields is clone size, D gene, CDR3 length, V gene, J gene, CDR3 DNA, CDR3 protein. The D gene is left open where the match is weak. Clone sizes are given selectively: once, few, many, or a class where the clone is expanded.

many	NA	13	TRBV7-8	TRBJ2-1	TGTGCCAGCAGCCCGAGGACAGACAATGAGCAGTTCTTC	CASSPRTDNEQFF
few	NA	14	TRBV4-1	TRBJ1-2	TGCGCCAGCAGCCAAGAAAGCCTGAACTATGGCTACACCTTC	CASSQESLNYGYTF
NA	NA	15	TRBV10-2	TRBJ2-2	TGCGCCAGCTGTCTGAGGACACCGAACACCGGGGAGCTGTTTTTT	CASCLRTPNTGELFF
NA	NA	17	TRBV7-8	TRBJ2-3	TGTGCCAGCAGCCACCGATACGGGGCGCAAGACACAGATACGCAGTATTTT	CASSHRYGAQDTDTQYF
many	NA	15	TRBV29-1	TRBJ2-3	TGCAGCGTTGAAACGGGCCTCTCGTTCACAGATACGCAGTATTTT	CSVETGLSFTDTQYF
few	TRBD1	14	TRBV12-3/TRBV12-4	TRBJ2-7	TGTGCCAGCAGTGGGGACAGGGGGCACTACGAGCAGTACTTC	CASSGDRGHYEQYF
few	TRBD1	14	TRBV9	TRBJ1-2	TGTGCCAGCAGCGTCTCGACAGGGAACTATGGCTACACCTTC	CASSVSTGNYGYTF
few	NA	15	TRBV4-3	TRBJ2-3	TGCGCCAGCAGCCAAGATGGGGGCGTCTTGGATACGCAGTATTTT	CASSQDGGVLDTQYF
NA	NA	15	TRBV7-9	TRBJ2-1	TGTGCCAGCAGCTCAAGCCGCGTCCCCAGGGGAGAGCAGTTCTTC	CASSSSRVPRGEQFF
few	NA	16	TRBV7-9	TRBJ1-1	TGTGCCAGCAGCCTAACCCCTGGGGGAGGGAACACTGAAGCTTTCTTT	CASSLTPGGGNTEAFF
NA	NA	13	TRBV12-3/TRBV12-4	TRBJ2-1	TGTGCCAGCAGTTTTGGCCCCGGCAATGAGCAGTTCTTC	CASSFGPGNEQFF
few	NA	11	TRBV12-3/TRBV12-4	TRBJ2-1	TGTGCCAGCAGTCTGGCCGATGAGCAGTTCTTC	CASSLADEQFF
few	NA	16	TRBV24-1	TRBJ2-6	TGTGCCACCAGTCCTGCGAGGGGCTCTGGGGCCAACGTCCTGACTTTC	CATSPARGSGANVLTF
NA	NA	20	TRBV15	TRBJ1-2	TGTGCCACCAGCAAAGAGCGGGGACCCTCTATTGGGGGGAGTTCCTATGGCTACACCTTC	CATSKERGPSIGGSSYGYTF
NA	TRBD2	16	TRBV11-2	TRBJ2-3	TGTGCCAGCAGCTTAGATGAGCGGGGGGGAACAGATACGCAGTATTTT	CASSLDERGGTDTQYF
NA	NA	15	TRBV7-9	TRBJ2-5	TGTGCCAGCAGCTCGGAGCGGGCAACTGGGGGGACCCAGTACTTC	CASSSERATGGTQYF
NA	TRBD1	14	TRBV3-1	TRBJ2-5	TGTGCCAGCAGCCATGACAGGGTTCGAGAGACCCAGTACTTC	CASSHDRVRETQYF
once	TRBD1	13	TRBV30	TRBJ2-7	TGTGCCTGGACCCGACAGGGTGGCTACGAGCAGTACTTC	CAWTRQGGYEQYF
NA	TRBD2	16	TRBV11-3	TRBJ2-1	TGTGCCAGCAGCCGGGGGGATATCTTCTCCTACAATGAGCAGTTCTTC	CASSRGDIFSYNEQFF
NA	TRBD1	16	TRBV7-9	TRBJ2-3	TGTGCCAGCAGCCAAGTCTGGGACAGGGGGTCGAATACGCAGTATTTT	CASSQVWDRGSNTQYF
NA	TRBD2	15	TRBV27	TRBJ2-1	TGTGCCAGCAGCCCCGGGGCTAGCGGACACAATGAGCAGTTCTTC	CASSPGASGHNEQFF
NA	NA	15	TRBV6-1	TRBJ2-7	TGTGCCAGCAGTGAAGGGCAGGGAAGGTCACGCGAGCAGTACTTC	CASSEGQGRSREQYF
few	NA	17	TRBV7-6	TRBJ2-6	TGTGCCAGCAGCTGGTCCGGGACTTCCTCTGGGGCCAACGTCCTGACTTTC	CASSWSGTSSGANVLTF
few	NA	16	TRBV5-1	TRBJ2-7	TGCGCCAGCAGCTATTCCGTGGCTTCAAGCTCCTACGAGCAGTACTTC	CASSYSVASSSYEQYF
NA	NA	15	TRBV29-1	TRBJ2-3	TGCAGCGTTGAAGGGATAGGACCCCCCGGAGGTACGCAGTATTTT	CSVEGIGPPGGTQYF
NA	NA	14	TRBV7-9	TRBJ2-7	TGTGCCAGCAGCCTGACCGGACAGCTTTACGAGCAGTACTTC	CASSLTGQLYEQYF
NA	NA	14	TRBV12-5	TRBJ2-1	TGTGCTAGTGGTAAACCGGACTCCAAGGGTGAGCAGTTCTTC	CASGKPDSKGEQFF
few	NA	15	TRBV11-2	TRBJ2-7	TGTGCCAGCAGCTTAGCGGGTTGGCTTTCCTACGAGCAGTACTTC	CASSLAGWLSYEQYF
many	NA	16	TRBV7-9	TRBJ2-7	TGTGCCAGCAGCTTAGGGGGGCACGGCGTTGAATACGAGCAGTACTTC	CASSLGGHGVEYEQYF
few	TRBD2	15	TRBV7-8	TRBJ2-1	TGTGCCAGCAGCTTAATGGAAGGCGGGAGCAATGAGCAGTTCTTC	CASSLMEGGSNEQFF
many	TRBD1	14	TRBV12-3/TRBV12-4	TRBJ1-5	TGTGCCAGCAGTCCCGAGACAGGGGGGCAGCCCCAGCATTTT	CASSPETGGQPQHF
NA	NA	14	TRBV6-1	TRBJ1-1	TGTGCCACGCAAGGGGAGGCGGTGAACACTGAAGCTTTCTTT	CATQGEAVNTEAFF
few	TRBD1	14	TRBV24-1	TRBJ2-1	TGTGCCACCAGCAGCCGGGACAGGCCTAATGAGCAGTTCTTC	CATSSRDRPNEQFF
few	NA	15	TRBV12-3/TRBV12-4	TRBJ2-1	TGTGCCAGCAGTCCTGCCGTCCTAGTAATCAATGAGCAGTTCTTC	CASSPAVLVINEQFF
few	TRBD1	11	TRBV6-1	TRBJ1-2	TGTGCCAGCCGACAGGGATATGGCTACACCTTC	CASRQGYGYTF
NA	TRBD2	17	TRBV20-1	TRBJ2-3	TGCAGTGCTAGAGATCGTTTTTCAGCGGGGGTTGGGGATACGCAGTATTTT	CSARDRFSAGVGDTQYF
few	NA	18	TRBV9	TRBJ1-1	TGTGCCAGCAGCATATACCCCCAAGGCCCCGACACGGACACTGAAGCTTTCTTT	CASSIYPQGPDTDTEAFF
few	TRBD2	15	TRBV19	TRBJ2-7	TGTGCCAGTAGTATAAGACTAGCGCCTTCCTACGAGCAGTACTTC	CASSIRLAPSYEQYF
NA	NA	14	TRBV27	TRBJ2-5	TGTGCCAGCAGCCACCAACAGGGCGGAGAGACCCAGTACTTC	CASSHQQGGETQYF